Each of the 18 T cell receptor beta chains below was sequenced from the same sample in a study of long-term antiretroviral therapy in people with HIV. Run at survey level, the immunoSEQ assay was version v3.0. Measured with immunoSEQ multiplex PCR; TCRdb has only the in-frame clones, and not every one. The profile covers about 29,000 clones, with about 85% appearing a single time and less than 8.5% taken by the ten largest. The input for sequencing was unsorted PBMCs, taken approximately 5 years before starting antiretroviral therapy. The source is a man aged 50 or older with HIV.

In this sample, this clone turned up a few times. CDR3 coding DNA: TGTGCCAGCAGCCAACAGGTGATTGGTTCACCCCTCCACTTT. It codes for CASSQQVIGSPLHF. The chain joins TRBV7-2 to TRBJ1-6, with D possibly TRBD1 on 5 matching bases. The V gene's germline CDR1 is SGHTA and CDR2 FQGNSA. Trimming stripped 5 bases from V and 9 bases from J, with 14 bases between. The CDR3 runs to 14 residues.

The chain is built from TRBV5-1 and TRBJ2-3; the D gene is possibly TRBD1 (5 bases). The ends were cut back, 5 bases at V and 6 bases at J, with 13 bases in the middle. Germline assignment: CDR1 SGHRS and CDR2 YFSETQ. The CDR3 runs 13 residues. The CDR3 sequence: CASSSQGPDTQYF. The CDR3, as DNA: TGCGCCAGCAGTTCCCAGGGCCCCGATACGCAGTATTTT.

The rearrangement links TRBV7-2 to TRBJ1-2, with a weak D call TRBD1 (6 bases). This CDR3 comprises 14 residues. Trimming cost V 4 bases and J 7 bases, with 16 bases left between them. The germline V gene has CDR1 SGHTA and CDR2 FQGNSA. The CDR3, as DNA: TGTGCCAGCAGCTCACAGGGCCCCCCGGGTGGCTACACCTTC. Protein sequence: CASSSQGPPGGYTF. Drawing the rest from reference TRBV7-2 and TRBJ1-2, the complete variable domain is GAGVSQSPSNKVTEKGKDVELRCDPISGHTALYWYRQSLGQGLEFLIYFQGNSAPDKSGLPSDRFSAERTGGSVSTLTIQRTQQEDSAVYLCASSSQGPPGGYTFGSGTRLTVV.

The chain has TRBV30 and TRBJ1-6; the D is unclear. Germline values: CDR1 GTSNPN, CDR2 SVGIG (reference sequence). The CDR3 spans 14 residues. Trimming took 4 bases from V and 7 from J, leaving 14 bases between them. This chain's CDR3 is CAWTVEGWNSPLHF. CDR3 in DNA: TGTGCCTGGACTGTAGAAGGTTGGAATTCACCCCTCCACTTT.

The chain is built from TRBV5-1 and TRBJ2-5; 7 nucleotides align to TRBD2. The germline V gene has CDR1 SGHRS and CDR2 YFSETQ. Trimming removed 0 bases from V and 1 base from J; junction bases left unmatched: 12. The length of the CDR3 is 18 residues. The chain's CDR3 is CASSLVASGGTPQETQYF. For the CDR3, the DNA is TGCGCCAGCAGCTTGGTTGCTAGCGGCGGAACCCCCCAAGAGACCCAGTACTTC.

The sample holds a few counts of this clone. The genes are TRBV11-1 and TRBJ1-2; perhaps TRBD1 as D (5 bases). Germline lookup yields CDR1 SGHAT and CDR2 FQDESV (reference sequence). Trimming cost V 4 bases and J 5 bases, with 11 bases left between them. This CDR3 is 13 amino acids long. In DNA, the CDR3 is TGTGCCAGCAGCTCAGGGATGGGGTATGGCTACACCTTC. Translating it yields CASSSGMGYGYTF. Full variable domain (remainder filled in from reference TRBV11-1 and TRBJ1-2): EAEVAQSPRYKITEKSQAVAFWCDPISGHATLYWYRQILGQGPELLVQFQDESVVDDSQLPKDRFSAERLKGVDSTLKIQPAELGDSAMYLCASSSGMGYGYTFGSGTRLTVV.

J is TRBJ2-5 and V is TRBV19, with 7 positions matching TRBD1. Per the germline V gene, CDR1 is LNHDA and CDR2 is SQIVND (reference sequence). V dropped 5 bases and J dropped 5; count of bases not matched to a gene: 11. The CDR3 extends over 15 amino acids. The CDR3 coding sequence is TGTGCCAGTAGTGGCCTGGCCAGGGGGATGGAGACCCAGTACTTC. This sequence encodes CASSGLARGMETQYF.

The table lists this clone with a few counts. The V call is TRBV7-9, the J call TRBJ2-3; D is unresolved. The V gene lost 1 base and the J gene lost 5 bases, with 10 bases spanning the gap. CDR3 length: 14 residues. Germline CDR1 SEHNR, CDR2 FQNEAQ (reference sequence). This CDR3 is CASSLERVGDTQYF. In nucleotides, the CDR3 is TGTGCCAGCAGCTTAGAGCGTGTCGGAGATACGCAGTATTTT.

The rearrangement uses TRBV5-6 and TRBJ2-2, with D tentatively TRBD2 (5 bases). Looked up from germline, CDR1 is SGHDT and CDR2 is YYEEEE. CDR3 length: 15 residues. Trimming left V 2 bases short and J 6 bases short, with 14 bases between. This CDR3 is CASSLSGLWAGELFF. CDR3 coding DNA: TGTGCCAGCAGCTTATCTGGACTGTGGGCCGGGGAGCTGTTTTTT.

V usage is TRBV2 and J usage is TRBJ2-7, with 9 bases aligning to TRBD2. This CDR3 is 12 amino acids long. Germline CDR1 and CDR2: SNHLY and FYNNEI. Germline trimming cut 9 bases from V and 6 bases from J; bases unmatched to any gene: 6. CDR3 DNA sequence: TGTGCCAGTGCGGGAGGGCCCGGCGAGCAGTACTTC. Residues: CASAGGPGEQYF.

The J gene is TRBJ2-1, the V gene TRBV7-2, with 15 bases identical to TRBD2. V shed 5 bases and J 7 bases; nucleotides not matched to a gene: 3. Germline V gene lookup returns CDR1 SGHTA and CDR2 FQGNSA. This CDR3 contains 15 residues. Here the CDR3 DNA reads TGTGCCAGCAGCCGGACTAGCGGGAGGGGAAATGAGCAGTTCTTC. Its protein product is CASSRTSGRGNEQFF.

The CDR3 DNA reads as TGTGCCAGCAGCGCGGGGGCCTGGACGGTCAATGAGCAGTTCTTC. It is translated as CASSAGAWTVNEQFF. J is TRBJ2-1 and V is TRBV7-9; possibly TRBD2 for D (7 bases). The V end lost 5 bases, the J end lost 6 bases, and 17 bases lay between the germline ends. The CDR3 length is 15 residues. Germline CDR1 reads SEHNR; CDR2 reads FQNEAQ (reference sequence).

The CDR3: CASSLGSTGFNYGYTF. Here the CDR3 DNA reads TGTGCCAGCAGCCTCGGGTCGACAGGGTTCAACTATGGCTACACCTTC. The chain carries TRBV7-4 and TRBJ1-2; TRBD1 agrees at 7 bases. CDR3 size: 16 residues. In germline, CDR1 is SGHVT, CDR2 SQSDAQ. Trimming at V came to 5 bases and at J to 2 bases, leaving 11 bases not matched to a gene. The full variable domain, rest sourced from reference TRBV7-4 and TRBJ1-2, is GAGVSQSPRYKVAKRGRDVALRCDSISGHVTLYWYRQTLGQGSEVLTYSQSDAQRDKSGRPSGRFSAERPERSVSTLKIQRTEQGDSAVYLCASSLGSTGFNYGYTFGSGTRLTVV.

In nucleotides, the CDR3 is TGTGCCAGCAGTCATAGACAGGGCTCACCCCTCCACTTT. This codes for CASSHRQGSPLHF. The chain employs TRBV7-9 and TRBJ1-6; TRBD1 aligns across 7 bases. Germline V gives CDR1 SEHNR, CDR2 FQNEAQ (reference sequence). The CDR3 totals 13 residues. With 6 bases clipped from V and 10 bases from J, the junction kept 6 bases outside the gene matches.

The V and J genes are TRBV6-5 and TRBJ2-7, with 9 bases aligning to TRBD1. Germline CDR1 and CDR2: MNHEY and SVGAGI. Trimming at V came to 5 bases and at J to 4 bases, leaving 9 bases not matched to a gene. CDR3 length: 15 amino acids. CDR3 amino acids: CASSKVTGGAYEQYF. CDR3 nucleotide sequence: TGTGCCAGCAGTAAGGTAACAGGGGGCGCGTACGAGCAGTACTTC.

The count of this clone is one. This chain uses TRBV27 with TRBJ2-3; 7 positions agree with TRBD1. In germline, CDR1 is MNHEY, CDR2 SMNVEV (reference sequence). There are 15 residues in the CDR3. J gave up 3 bases and V 3 bases, and 6 bases lay outside the gene matches. As DNA, the CDR3 is TGTGCCAGCAGTTTTGACAGGGAAGGAACAGATACGCAGTATTTT. As protein: CASSFDREGTDTQYF.

J is TRBJ1-2 and V is TRBV7-9; tentatively, D is TRBD1 (5 bases). Germline CDR1 is SEHNR and CDR2 is FQNEAQ (reference sequence). V shed 0 bases and J shed 3 bases, with 8 bases lying between them. The CDR3 sequence is 14 residues long. Written as DNA, the CDR3 is TGTGCCAGCAGCTTAGCCGGGACCGACTATGGCTACACCTTC. It yields the protein CASSLAGTDYGYTF.

The V gene is TRBV27, the J gene TRBJ1-2, with 8 bases fitting TRBD1. CDR1 MNHEY and CDR2 SMNVEV come from the germline V gene (reference sequence). This CDR3 has 13 residues. Trimming cost V 5 bases and J 8 bases; bases outside gene matches: 7. CDR3 nucleotide sequence: TGTGCCAGCAGTAGGACAGGGTTAAGCGGCTACACCTTC. Encoded protein: CASSRTGLSGYTF.